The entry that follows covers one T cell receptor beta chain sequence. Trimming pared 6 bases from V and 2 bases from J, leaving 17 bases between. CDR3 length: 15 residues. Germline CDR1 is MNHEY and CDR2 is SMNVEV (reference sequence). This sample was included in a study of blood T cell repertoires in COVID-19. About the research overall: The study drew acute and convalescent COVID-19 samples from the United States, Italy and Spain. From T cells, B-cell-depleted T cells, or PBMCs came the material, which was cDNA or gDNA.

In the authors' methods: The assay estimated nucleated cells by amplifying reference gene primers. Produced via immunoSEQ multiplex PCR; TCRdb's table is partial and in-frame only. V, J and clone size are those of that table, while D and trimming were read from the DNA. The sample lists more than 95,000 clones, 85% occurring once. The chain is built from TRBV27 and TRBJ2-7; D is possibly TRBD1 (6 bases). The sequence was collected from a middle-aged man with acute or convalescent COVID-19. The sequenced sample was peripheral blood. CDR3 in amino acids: CASSIYRESAYEQYF. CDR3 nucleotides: TGTGCCAGCAGCATTTACAGGGAATCAGCCTACGAGCAGTACTTC.